This entry is about one T cell receptor (beta chain). As yet, its antigen is unknown. This entry is derived from a study of T cells expressing NK-cell markers. Study-level information: Sorted CD3+CD56+NKG2C+, CD3+CD56+NKG2C- and CD3+CD56-NKG2C+ T cells supplied TCR beta repertoires.

The germline V gene has CDR1 SGHTA and CDR2 FQGNSA. CDR3 size: 17 residues. Production of TCR beta cDNA relied on 5'RACE template switching with UMIs. TCRdb reprocessed the 5' RACE reads; each CDR3 protein has one entry and no DNA is given. The sample's table shows 400,000 to 550,000 distinct CDR3 sequences. Overall study results and limits: The leading position in the CD3+CD56-NKG2C+ fraction of several donors also went to these clonotypes. Nothing established the HCMV specificity of expanded NKG2C+ T cell clones.

This sequence joins TRBV7-2 and TRBJ2-2; TCRdb's D call, TRBD1, is unchecked because there is no DNA. Specimen: blood T cells: a sorted CD56 or NKG2C T cell subset, CD4+ or CD8+ T cells, or bulk PBMC T cells (not recorded which). The receptor comes from a woman aged 18-70 years in good health. The CDR3 loop is CASSFQGTTTTSGELFF. The full variable domain, rest sourced from reference TRBV7-2 and TRBJ2-2, is GAGVSQSPSNKVTEKGKDVELRCDPISGHTALYWYRQSLGQGLEFLIYFQGNSAPDKSGLPSDRFSAERTGGSVSTLTIQRTQQEDSAVYLCASSFQGTTTTSGELFFGEGSRLTVL.